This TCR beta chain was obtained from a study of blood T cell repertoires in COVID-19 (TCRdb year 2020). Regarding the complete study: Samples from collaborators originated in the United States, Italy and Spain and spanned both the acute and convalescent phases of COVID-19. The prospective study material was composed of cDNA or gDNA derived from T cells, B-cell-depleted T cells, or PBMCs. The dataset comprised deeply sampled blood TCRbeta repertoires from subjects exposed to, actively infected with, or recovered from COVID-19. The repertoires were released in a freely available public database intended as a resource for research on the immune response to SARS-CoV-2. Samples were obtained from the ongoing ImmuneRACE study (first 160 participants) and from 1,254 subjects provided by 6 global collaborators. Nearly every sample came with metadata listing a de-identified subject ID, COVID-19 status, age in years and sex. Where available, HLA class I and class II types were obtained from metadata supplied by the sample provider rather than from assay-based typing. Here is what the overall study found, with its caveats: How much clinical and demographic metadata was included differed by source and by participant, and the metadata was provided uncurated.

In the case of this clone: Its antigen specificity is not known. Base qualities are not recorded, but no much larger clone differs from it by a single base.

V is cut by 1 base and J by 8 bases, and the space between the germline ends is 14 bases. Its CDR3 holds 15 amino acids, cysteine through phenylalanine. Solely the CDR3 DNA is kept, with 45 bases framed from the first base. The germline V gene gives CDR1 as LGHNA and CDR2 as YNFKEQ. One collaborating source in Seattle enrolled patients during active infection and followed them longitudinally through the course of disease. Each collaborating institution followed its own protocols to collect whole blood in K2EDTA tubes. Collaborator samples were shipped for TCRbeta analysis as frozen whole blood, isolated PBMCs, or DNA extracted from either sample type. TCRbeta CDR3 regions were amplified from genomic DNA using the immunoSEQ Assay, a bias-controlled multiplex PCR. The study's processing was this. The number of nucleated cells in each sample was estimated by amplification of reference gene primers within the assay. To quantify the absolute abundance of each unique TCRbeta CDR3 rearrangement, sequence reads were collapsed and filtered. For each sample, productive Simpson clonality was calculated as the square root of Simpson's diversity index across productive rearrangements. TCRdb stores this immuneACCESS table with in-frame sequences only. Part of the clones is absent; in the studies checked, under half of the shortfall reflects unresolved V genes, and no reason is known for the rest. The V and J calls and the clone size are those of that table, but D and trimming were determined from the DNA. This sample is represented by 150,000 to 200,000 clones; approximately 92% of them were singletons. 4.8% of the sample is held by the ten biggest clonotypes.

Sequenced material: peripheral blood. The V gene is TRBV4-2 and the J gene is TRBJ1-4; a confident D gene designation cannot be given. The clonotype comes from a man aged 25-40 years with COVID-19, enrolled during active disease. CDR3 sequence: CASSQARVNEEKLFF. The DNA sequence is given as TGTGCCAGCAGCCAAGCCCGGGTCAACGAGGAAAAACTGTTTTTT.